This entry is about one TCR beta chain. This record comes from a study of blood T cell repertoires in COVID-19. Study overall: COVID-19 samples from acute and convalescent phases originated in the United States, Italy and Spain. From T cells, B-cell-depleted T cells, or PBMCs came the material, which was cDNA or gDNA.

In the original workflow: It was from reference gene primer amplification that nucleated cell counts were estimated. Here immunoSEQ multiplex PCR was the method, and the copy in TCRdb shows in-frame clones only, minus some. That table is the source of V, J and clone size, and D and trimming were worked out from the DNA. Of 30,000 to 35,000 clones in the sample, roughly 89% were seen once. V was shortened by 2 bases and J by 1 base, with 8 bases between the two germline ends. This CDR3 spans 14 amino acids. Germline V gene sequence: CDR1 SEHNR, CDR2 FQNEAQ (reference sequence). Sequencing was carried out using peripheral blood. This sequence originates from a man older than 75 with acute or convalescent COVID-19. The rearrangement links TRBV7-9 to TRBJ2-5; D not resolved. CDR3 sequence (DNA): TGTGCCAGCAGCTTAATAGGAGTCCAAGAGACCCAGTACTTC. It is translated as CASSLIGVQETQYF.